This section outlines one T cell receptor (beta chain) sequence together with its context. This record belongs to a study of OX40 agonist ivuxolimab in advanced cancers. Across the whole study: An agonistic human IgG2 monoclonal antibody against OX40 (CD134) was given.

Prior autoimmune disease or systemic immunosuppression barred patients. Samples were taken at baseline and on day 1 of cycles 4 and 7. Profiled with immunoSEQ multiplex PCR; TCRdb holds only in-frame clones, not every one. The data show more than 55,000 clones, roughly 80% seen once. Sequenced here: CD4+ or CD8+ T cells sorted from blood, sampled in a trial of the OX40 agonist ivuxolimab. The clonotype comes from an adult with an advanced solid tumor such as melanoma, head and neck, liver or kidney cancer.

CDR3 coding DNA: TGTGCCAGCAGTGAAACTCGCTTGGCAGAGCGCAACGATTATGGCTACACCTTC. Translated: CASSETRLAERNDYGYTF. The chain joins TRBV6-1 to TRBJ1-2, with no clear D. Germline loops: CDR1 MNHNS, CDR2 SASEGT. V gave up 2 bases and J gave up 5 bases, with 24 bases separating them. CDR3 size: 18 residues.